These 28 T cell receptor beta chains were sequenced from one sample in a study of blood T cells in healthy people across ages (dated by TCRdb to between 2014 and 2017). Libraries came from 5' RACE. Sequencing relied on an Illumina HiSeq 2500. The second PCR ran for about 7 to 11 cycles and used a J-beta primer mix along with a sample-barcoded 5' primer. TCRdb handled the public reads itself, with Q25 trimming in fastp and clone calling in MiXCR, and kept productive beta chains. One record per CDR3 amino acid sequence lists the most common genes and DNA. Counted in this sample were 1.5 million to 2 million distinct CDR3 sequences; roughly 30% of them appeared once. Approximately 7.7% of the sample lies in the top ten. Sequences were obtained from blood. Receptors originate from a woman under 40 in good health.

The chain is built from TRBV14 and TRBJ1-2; D call uncertain. Germline CDR1 reads SGHDN; CDR2 reads FVKESK. This CDR3 is 14 amino acids long. V was trimmed by 0 bases and J by 4 bases, leaving 9 bases between them. CDR3 loop: CASSQEQFAYGYTF. CDR3 in DNA: TGTGCCAGCAGCCAAGAACAGTTCGCCTATGGCTACACCTTC. Full variable domain (missing parts from reference TRBV14 and TRBJ1-2): EAGVTQFPSHSVIEKGQTVTLRCDPISGHDNLYWYRRVMGKEIKFLLHFVKESKQDESGMPNNRFLAERTGGTYSTLKVQPAELEDSGVYFCASSQEQFAYGYTFGSGTRLTVV.

This clonotype was counted only a few times. The chain links TRBV7-9 to TRBJ1-5; D gene unclear. Germline loops: CDR1 SEHNR, CDR2 FQNEAQ (reference sequence). V was shortened by 0 bases and J by 5 bases, with 8 bases between the two germline ends. This CDR3 is built from 14 residues. As DNA, the CDR3 is TGTGCCAGCAGCTTAGCGGGCGGGTATCAGCCCCAGCATTTT. Residues: CASSLAGGYQPQHF.

This clonotype was seen more than once but under ten times. The chain employs TRBV19 and TRBJ2-1; perhaps TRBD2 as D (5 bases). Germline V CDR1 and CDR2: LNHDA, SQIVND (reference sequence). Deletions cut 5 bases from V and 8 bases from J, with 22 bases between. CDR3 size: 16 residues. The CDR3 DNA is TGTGCCAGTAGTCCCCTGATGGGAGAAAGGTCCGATGAGCAGTTCTTC. It encodes CASSPLMGERSDEQFF.

This clonotype was detected only a few times. The chain couples TRBV29-1 to TRBJ2-1; maybe TRBD2 (6 bases). Trimming cost V 1 base and J 6 bases, with 10 bases left between them. The CDR3 extends over 13 amino acids. The germline gives CDR1 SQVTM, CDR2 ANQGSEA. CDR3 sequence (DNA): TGCAGCGTTGAAGGGGGGGTCCCCAATGAGCAGTTCTTC. It specifies CSVEGGVPNEQFF.

The table lists this clonotype with a few counts. The gene calls are TRBV25-1 and TRBJ2-1; D is possibly TRBD1 (5 bases). CDR1 is MGHDK and CDR2 is SYGVNS in the germline V gene. V was trimmed by 8 bases and J by 4 bases, leaving 12 bases between them. The CDR3 totals 13 residues. CDR3 nucleotide sequence: TGTGCCAGCTTGGACACAATTTACAATGAGCAGTTCTTC. Its translation: CASLDTIYNEQFF.

The chain has TRBV20-1 and TRBJ1-1; 9 positions match TRBD1. V lost 0 bases to trimming and J lost 2 bases; unmatched junction nucleotides: 4. Germline V CDR1 and CDR2: DFQATT, SNEGSKA (reference sequence). The CDR3 contains 15 residues. The CDR3 DNA is TGCAGTGCTAGAGATCGCACAGGGGGCAACACTGAAGCTTTCTTT. Its translation is CSARDRTGGNTEAFF.

The rearrangement links TRBV10-3 to TRBJ2-2; TRBD2 matches at 8 bases. The trim removed 8 bases at V and 4 bases at J, leaving 15 bases unmatched. Germline lookup yields CDR1 ENHRY and CDR2 SYGVKD. The CDR3 covers 17 residues. DNA for the CDR3: TGTGCCATCTATCACCGGGAGGGCCAGGGAGGCACCGGGGAGCTGTTTTTT. This encodes CAIYHREGQGGTGELFF.

The V gene is TRBV6-1, the J gene TRBJ2-4, with D unresolved. The assigned J gene may be wrong: the sequence end matches TRBJ2-7 better. The CDR3 runs 15 residues. Germline values: CDR1 MNHNS, CDR2 SASEGT. CDR3 coding DNA: TGTGCCAGCAGACCCGGAAATCGTCTCTCAAACGAGCAGTACTTC. Amino acid sequence: CASRPGNRLSNEQYF.

V usage is TRBV7-9 and J usage is TRBJ2-5, with D tentatively TRBD2 (5 bases). The CDR3 is 14 amino acids. Germline assignment: CDR1 SEHNR and CDR2 FQNEAQ (reference sequence). V lost 6 bases and J lost 1, with 12 bases in between. The CDR3 nucleotides are TGTGCCAGCAGGCCCTCTAGCTCCCAAGAGACCCAGTACTTC. Encoded protein: CASRPSSSQETQYF.

This clonotype has ten or more counts. The germline gene is not matched at one end of the junction; a read error may be the cause. The chain has TRBV5-1 and TRBJ2-5; TRBD2 might be the D (5 bases). This CDR3 region has 11 residues. From germline, CDR1 is SGHRS and CDR2 YFSETQ. CDR3 loop: CASSWEETQYF. In nucleotides, the CDR3 is TGTGCCAGCAGCTGGGAGGAGACCCAGTACTTC.

The chain uses TRBV7-9 and TRBJ2-1; tentatively, D is TRBD1 or TRBD2 (5 bases each). Trimming cost V 4 bases and J 10 bases, with 20 bases left between them. CDR3 length: 15 amino acids. Germline CDR1 and CDR2: SEHNR and FQNEAQ (reference sequence). The CDR3 region is CASSSRDAGDEEQFF. The CDR3 DNA is TGTGCCAGCAGCTCCCGGGACGCCGGGGATGAGGAGCAGTTCTTC.

This clonotype was observed at least ten times. This chain uses TRBV20-1 with TRBJ2-7; D not resolved. V was pared by 0 bases and J by 0 bases, with 9 bases between. CDR3 length: 14 amino acids. CDR1 and CDR2 from the germline V gene are DFQATT and SNEGSKA (reference sequence). CDR3 coding DNA: TGCAGTGCTAGAGATGTCGGTAGCTCCTACGAGCAGTACTTC. This sequence encodes CSARDVGSSYEQYF.

A note on this clonotype: A read error may account for a junction end that differs from germline. The chain is built from TRBV28 and TRBJ2-4; D is ambiguous. Germline lookup yields CDR1 MDHEN and CDR2 SYDVKM. This CDR3 contains 18 residues. CDR3 sequence (DNA): TGTGCCAGCAGTTTTAATCGCACATACTCGAGAGCCAAAAACGTTCAGTACTTC. Translated, it gives CASSFNRTYSRAKNVQYF.

The chain is built from TRBV3-1 and TRBJ2-4; 8 nucleotides align to TRBD2. The V segment lost 4 bases and the J segment 1 base; nucleotides outside the gene matches: 12. CDR1 is LGHDT, CDR2 YNNKEL, per germline (reference sequence). The CDR3 is 18 amino acids. Written as DNA, the CDR3 is TGTGCCAGCAGCCTTAAAGTCCGGGGGGGGCCGGCCAAAAACATTCAGTACTTC. Amino acids: CASSLKVRGGPAKNIQYF.

This clonotype was recorded at least ten times. Written as DNA, the CDR3 is TGTGCCAGCAGTTACTCGGCGGGGACCTACAATGAGCAGTTCTTC. The encoded protein is CASSYSAGTYNEQFF. The chain couples TRBV6-2 or TRBV6-3 to TRBJ2-1; D may be TRBD2 (6 bases). Trimming removed 0 bases at V and 2 bases at J, with 8 bases between. Germline assignment: CDR1 MNHEY and CDR2 SVGEGT. The CDR3 is 15 residues long.

V and J are TRBV4-3 and TRBJ1-4, with 7 positions matching TRBD1. The CDR3 runs 14 residues. Trimming cost V 0 bases and J 5 bases; bases outside gene matches: 0. Per the germline V gene, CDR1 is LGHNA and CDR2 is YSLEER. CDR3 DNA: TGCGCCAGCAGCCAAGAACAGGGGAATGAAAAACTGTTTTTT. Amino acid sequence: CASSQEQGNEKLFF.

This clonotype has more than one count but fewer than ten. The rearrangement uses TRBV6-6 and TRBJ1-2; D remains unclear. Trimming stripped 8 bases from V and 2 bases from J, with 15 bases between. CDR1 and CDR2 from the germline V gene are MNHNY and SVGAGI (reference sequence). The CDR3 runs 14 residues. CDR3 amino acids: CASQNGGRNYGYTF. The CDR3 region has the DNA TGTGCCAGCCAGAATGGAGGGAGGAACTATGGCTACACCTTC.

V usage is TRBV9 and J usage is TRBJ1-6, with D maybe TRBD1 (5 bases). The CDR3 spans 16 residues. Trimming removed 3 bases from V and 5 bases from J, with 15 bases in between. The V gene's germline CDR1 is SGDLS and CDR2 YYNGEE. DNA for the CDR3: TGTGCCAGCAGCGCCTGGGAGGGGTTGAATAATTCACCCCTCCACTTT. This translates into CASSAWEGLNNSPLHF.

This clonotype was recorded a few times. The chain is built from TRBV12-3 or TRBV12-4 and TRBJ2-1; 9 bases are a match to TRBD2. V shed 6 bases and J 7 bases; nucleotides not matched to a gene: 10. The CDR3 runs 15 residues. CDR3 nucleotide sequence: TGTGCCAGCAGCATGCTAGCGGGACAGTGGAATGAGCAGTTCTTC. Translating it yields CASSMLAGQWNEQFF.

This clonotype was counted a single time. The rearrangement links TRBV12-3 or TRBV12-4 to TRBJ2-1; 11 nucleotides align to TRBD1. V shed 6 bases and J 9 bases; nucleotides not matched to a gene: 13. The CDR3 covers 16 residues. Here the CDR3 DNA reads TGTGCCAGCAGGGGGGGACCGGGACAGGGGGGATTTGAGCAGTTCTTC. Translation: CASRGGPGQGGFEQFF.

This clonotype appeared a few times. The chain has TRBV6-2 or TRBV6-3 and TRBJ2-1, with TRBD2 as a possible D gene (6 bases). Between the trimmed V and J ends, which lost 2 bases and 9 bases, there was a span of 14 bases. The CDR3 runs 14 residues. The germline V gene has CDR1 MNHEY and CDR2 SVGEGT. CDR3 in amino acids: CASSYLTSFREQFF. The CDR3 DNA is TGTGCCAGCAGTTACCTGACTAGTTTCCGTGAGCAGTTCTTC.

This clonotype was picked up a small number of times. The chain employs TRBV5-6 and TRBJ1-6; the D is unclear. Trimming shortened V by 4 bases and J by 9 bases, and 11 bases separated the two germline ends. Germline-derived CDR1 and CDR2 are SGHDT and YYEEEE. The CDR3 consists of 13 residues. CDR3 sequence: CASSPQSSSPLHF. CDR3 DNA sequence: TGTGCCAGCAGCCCCCAATCGAGTTCACCCCTCCACTTT.

On this clonotype itself: The junction differs from germline at one of its ends, possibly a read error. V is TRBV20-1 and J is TRBJ2-7; TRBD2 agrees at 9 bases. Germline CDR1 reads DFQATT; CDR2 reads SNEGSKA (reference sequence). This CDR3 region has 13 residues. CDR3 DNA sequence: TGCAGTGCTGGACTAGCGTTCTCCCACGAGCAGTACTTC. Residues: CSAGLAFSHEQYF.

This chain uses TRBV5-1 with TRBJ2-7; D is undetermined. CDR1 and CDR2 from the germline V gene are SGHRS and YFSETQ. Trimming cost V 2 bases and J 1 base, with 13 bases left between them. The CDR3 totals 15 residues. CDR3 protein: CASSFESRGSYEQYF. Written as DNA, the CDR3 is TGCGCCAGCAGCTTCGAGTCCCGTGGGTCCTACGAGCAGTACTTC. The whole variable domain, remainder taken from reference TRBV5-1 and TRBJ2-7, is KAGVTQTPRYLIKTRGQQVTLSCSPISGHRSVSWYQQTPGQGLQFLFEYFSETQRNKGNFPGRFSGRQFSNSRSEMNVSTLELGDSALYLCASSFESRGSYEQYFGPGTRLTVT.

About this clonotype itself: The junction departs from germline at one end; a sequencing error may be responsible. The chain carries TRBV14 and TRBJ1-3, with D hard to call. The CDR3 totals 12 residues. Looked up from germline, CDR1 is SGHDN and CDR2 is FVKESK. CDR3 residues: CASSQSRNTTYF. CDR3 coding DNA: TGTGCCAGCAGCCAGTCGAGGAACACCACATATTTT.

This clonotype was observed many times. This rearrangement joins TRBV12-3 or TRBV12-4 to TRBJ2-1; D remains unclear. V lost 5 bases to trimming and J lost 10 bases, with 9 bases between them. The CDR3 has 11 amino acids. In nucleotides, the CDR3 is TGTGCCAGCAGTCTAATAACAGAGCAGTTCTTC. Its protein product is CASSLITEQFF.

Details on this clonotype: The final CDR3 position lacks the conserved phenylalanine or tryptophan, pointing to a likely read error. This chain connects TRBV20-1 to TRBJ1-4; TRBD1 is a possible D gene (5 bases). The CDR3 has 16 amino acids. V was clipped by 6 bases and J by 8 bases, with 25 bases between them. Germline loops: CDR1 DFQATT, CDR2 SNEGSKA (reference sequence). The CDR3 here is CSALSEGTWGGEKLFC. As DNA, the CDR3 is TGCAGTGCCTTGTCGGAGGGGACGTGGGGGGGGGAAAAACTGTTTTGT.

This clonotype was seen a handful of times. The V and J genes are TRBV20-1 and TRBJ2-4, with D perhaps matching TRBD1 (6 bases). CDR1 DFQATT and CDR2 SNEGSKA come from the germline V gene (reference sequence). The CDR3 contains 16 residues. The V and J ends lost 7 bases and 0 bases respectively, with 19 bases between them. CDR3 in amino acids: CSVGIGGLKAKNIQYF. Here the CDR3 DNA reads TGCAGTGTTGGTATAGGGGGTTTGAAAGCCAAAAACATTCAGTACTTC.